This T cell receptor (beta chain) was found in a study of T-cell memory formation after mild COVID-19. Study findings and constraints: The second-wave clones peaking on day 37 were not confirmed as SARS-CoV-2-specific.

The CDR3 runs to 14 residues. With V trimmed by 4 bases and J by 4 bases, 4 bases remained unmatched. In germline, CDR1 is MGHRA, CDR2 YSYEKL. In the case of this clonotype: Antigen specificity is unknown.

TCRdb re-analysed the 5' RACE reads in MiXCR, keeping a single row per CDR3 protein. The data contain fewer than 600,000 distinct CDR3 sequences, 20% to 25% of them singletons. The TCR originated in an adult woman who had mild COVID-19 (a few samples of this study predate the infection). Cell type and time point are not known. V gene TRBV4-1 combines with J gene TRBJ1-1; TRBD1 matches 9 bases. Sequencing was performed on PBMCs or a T cell subset sorted from them (not recorded which). CDR3 region: CASSPQTGGTEAFF. CDR3 nucleotide sequence: TGCGCCAGCAGCCCGCAGACAGGGGGCACTGAAGCTTTCTTT.